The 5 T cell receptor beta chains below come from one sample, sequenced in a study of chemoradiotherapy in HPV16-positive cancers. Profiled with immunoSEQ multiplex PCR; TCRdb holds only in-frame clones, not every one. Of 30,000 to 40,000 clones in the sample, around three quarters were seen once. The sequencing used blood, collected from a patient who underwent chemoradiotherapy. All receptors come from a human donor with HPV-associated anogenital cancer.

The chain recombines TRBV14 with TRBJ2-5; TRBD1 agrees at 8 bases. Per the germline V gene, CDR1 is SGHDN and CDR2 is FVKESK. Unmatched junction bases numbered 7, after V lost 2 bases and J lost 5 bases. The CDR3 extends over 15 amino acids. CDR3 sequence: CASSQYRGMEETQYF. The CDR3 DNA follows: TGTGCCAGCAGCCAATACAGGGGGATGGAGGAGACCCAGTACTTC.

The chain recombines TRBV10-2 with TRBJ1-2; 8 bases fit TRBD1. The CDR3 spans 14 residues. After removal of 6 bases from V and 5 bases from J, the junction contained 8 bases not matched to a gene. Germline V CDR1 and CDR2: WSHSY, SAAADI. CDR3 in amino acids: CASSANDRGYGYTF. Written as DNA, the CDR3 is TGCGCCAGCAGCGCGAATGACAGGGGATATGGCTACACCTTC.

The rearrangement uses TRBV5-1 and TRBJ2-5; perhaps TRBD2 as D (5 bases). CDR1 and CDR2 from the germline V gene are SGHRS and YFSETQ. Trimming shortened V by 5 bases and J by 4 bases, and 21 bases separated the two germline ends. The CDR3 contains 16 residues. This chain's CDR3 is CASRSLSRGRGETQYF. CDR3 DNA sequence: TGCGCCAGCAGGTCCCTCTCCCGAGGGAGAGGAGAGACCCAGTACTTC.

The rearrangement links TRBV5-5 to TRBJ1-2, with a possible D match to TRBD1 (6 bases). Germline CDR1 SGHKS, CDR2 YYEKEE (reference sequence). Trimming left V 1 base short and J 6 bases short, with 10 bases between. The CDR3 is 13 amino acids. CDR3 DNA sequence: TGTGCCAGCAGCTTGTATAGGGGGGATGGCTACACCTTC. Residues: CASSLYRGDGYTF.

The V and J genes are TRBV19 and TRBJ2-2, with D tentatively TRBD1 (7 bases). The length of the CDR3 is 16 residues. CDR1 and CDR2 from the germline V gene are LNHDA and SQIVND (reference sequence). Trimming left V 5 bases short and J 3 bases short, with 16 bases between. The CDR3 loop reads CASSVQTGDYTGELFF. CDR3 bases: TGTGCCAGTAGTGTACAAACAGGGGACTACACCGGGGAGCTGTTTTTT.